This entry is about one T cell receptor (beta chain). What it binds is not known. The sample is drawn from a study of early stage breast cancer tumors. As for the study in general: Most invasive tumors, twelve of 16, were ER+/PR+/HER2-. Eight or nine ER+/PR+/HER2- tumors were invasive ductal; four were invasive lobular.

Study-level points and caveats: Chain pairing and CD4, CD8 or FOXP3 expression were not captured. Tumors had approximately 2.6-fold higher T cell density and higher clonality than adjacent normal breast tissue.

Data came from immunoSEQ multiplex PCR; TCRdb stores just in-frame clones and leaves some out. Among about 29,000 clones listed, about 83% were seen once. Looked up from germline, CDR1 is SGHDN and CDR2 is FVKESK. V was clipped by 3 bases and J by 9 bases; unmatched bases: 9. This CDR3 contains 16 residues. Sequencing used blood. The TCR originated in a person between 50 and 60 years old with breast cancer. The rearrangement links TRBV14 to TRBJ1-6, with 9 bases aligning to TRBD1. CDR3 amino acids: CASSHRTGGPGSPLHF. Here the CDR3 DNA reads TGTGCCAGCAGCCATAGAACAGGGGGCCCTGGTTCACCCCTCCACTTT.